One and the same sample provided the 9 T cell receptor beta chains below, sequenced in a study of CD8 T cells in ankylosing spondylitis. Study results and caveats: A TCR beta motif of fewer than ten highly homologous variants seemed to mark ankylosing spondylitis blood.

MiXCR, run by TCRdb on the 5' RACE reads, gives a single entry per CDR3 protein. The sample holds roughly 450,000 distinct CDR3 sequences, 25% to 30% seen once. These receptors' antigens are unknown. Material: blood, either unsorted or a sorted T cell fraction (not recorded which). The receptors were gathered from a male donor with ankylosing spondylitis.

The chain employs TRBV29-1 and TRBJ1-2; TRBD1 agrees at 10 bases. The J segment lost 1 base and the V segment lost 7 bases, leaving 3 bases of the junction unmatched. Per germline, CDR1 SQVTM and CDR2 ANQGSEA. CDR3 length: 13 residues. CDR3 DNA: TGCAGCGGCGGGACAGGGGATAACTATGGCTACACCTTC. Translating gives CSGGTGDNYGYTF.

The chain joins TRBV7-6 to TRBJ2-2, with D perhaps given as TRBD1 or TRBD2 (5 bases each). CDR1 is SGHVS, CDR2 FNYEAQ, per germline. Trimming shortened V by 1 base and J by 4 bases, and 16 bases separated the two germline ends. The CDR3 is 17 amino acids. The CDR3: CASSLVDGAGGTGELFF. The CDR3 nucleotides are TGTGCCAGCAGCTTAGTTGACGGAGCTGGGGGCACCGGGGAGCTGTTTTTT.

This clonotype was recorded a few times. The junction departs from germline at one end; a sequencing error may be responsible. The chain combines TRBV10-2 with TRBJ2-3; 10 positions agree with TRBD2. CDR1 is WSHSY, CDR2 SAAADI, per germline. The CDR3 is made up of 16 amino acids. In DNA form, the CDR3 reads TGCGCCAGCAGTCAGTCTAGCGGGGGAGGAGGAGATACGCAGTATTTT. Encoded protein: CASSQSSGGGGDTQYF.

This clonotype was seen a single time. The chain links TRBV5-1 to TRBJ2-3; D ambiguous. The CDR3 spans 12 residues. V dropped 4 bases and J dropped 7 bases, with 10 bases sitting between them. Germline values: CDR1 SGHRS, CDR2 YFSETQ. The chain's CDR3 is CASSPDENTQYF. CDR3 DNA: TGCGCCAGCAGCCCCGATGAGAATACGCAGTATTTT.

About this clonotype: A read error may be the cause here, since a much bigger clone is one base away. The chain recombines TRBV11-2 with TRBJ2-3; D unclear. There are 16 residues in the CDR3. V dropped 5 bases and J dropped 4 bases, with 19 bases sitting between them. The V gene's germline CDR1 is SGHAT and CDR2 FQNNGV. CDR3 residues: CASSPSTSASADTQYF. CDR3 DNA sequence: TGTGCCAGCAGCCCATCGACAAGCGCGAGCGCAGATACGCAGTATTTT.

The CDR3 sequence is CASSSYEDTEAFF. The CDR3 region has the DNA TGTGCCAGCAGTTCCTACGAGGACACTGAAGCTTTCTTT. This rearrangement joins TRBV12-3 or TRBV12-4 to TRBJ1-1, with no clear D. This CDR3 comprises 13 residues. Trimming took off 4 bases at V and 3 bases at J, with 9 bases between the two ends.

This clonotype has a handful of counts. The V and J genes are TRBV7-2 and TRBJ2-1, with D perhaps matching TRBD2 (6 bases). Germline assignment: CDR1 SGHTA and CDR2 FQGNSA. This CDR3 spans 18 amino acids. Deletions cut 0 bases from V and 0 bases from J, with 15 bases between. CDR3 nucleotides: TGTGCCAGCAGCTTAGCCTCCTCTGGAGGGAGCTCCTACAATGAGCAGTTCTTC. This codes for CASSLASSGGSSYNEQFF.

This clonotype occurred a few times. The rearrangement links TRBV20-1 to TRBJ1-6; D is perhaps TRBD1 (6 bases). The V end was cut by 5 bases, the J end by 1 base, with 12 bases between. This CDR3 has 15 residues. Germline CDR1 and CDR2: DFQATT and SNEGSKA (reference sequence). The CDR3 is CSARTEASYNSPLHF. CDR3 sequence (DNA): TGCAGTGCTCGGACAGAAGCGTCCTATAATTCACCCCTCCACTTT.

This clonotype was counted a few times. V usage is TRBV20-1 and J usage is TRBJ2-1; 12 positions match TRBD2. V trimming: 5 bases; J trimming: 6 bases; junction bases outside the gene matches: 5. This CDR3 spans 14 amino acids. The germline gives CDR1 DFQATT, CDR2 SNEGSKA (reference sequence). The CDR3 loop is CSAWTSGKFNEQFF. CDR3 nucleotides: TGCAGTGCTTGGACTAGCGGGAAGTTCAATGAGCAGTTCTTC.